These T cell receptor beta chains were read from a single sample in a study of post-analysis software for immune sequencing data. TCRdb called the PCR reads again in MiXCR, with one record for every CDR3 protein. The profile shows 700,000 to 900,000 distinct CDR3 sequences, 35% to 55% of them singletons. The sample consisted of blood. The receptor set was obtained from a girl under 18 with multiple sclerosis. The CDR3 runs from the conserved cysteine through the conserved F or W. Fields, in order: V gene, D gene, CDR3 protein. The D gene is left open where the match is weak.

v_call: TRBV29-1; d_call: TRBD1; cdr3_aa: CSVVDRGSWETQYF
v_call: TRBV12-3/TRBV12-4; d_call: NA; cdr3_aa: CASSLWGHGYTF
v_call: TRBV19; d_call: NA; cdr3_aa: CASSSRAGNQPQHF
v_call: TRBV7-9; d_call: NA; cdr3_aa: CASSLASSTHEQYF
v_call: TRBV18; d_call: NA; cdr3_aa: CASSPRISPIKTYNEQFF
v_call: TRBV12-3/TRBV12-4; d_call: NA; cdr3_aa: CASSLGPWGAGEQYF
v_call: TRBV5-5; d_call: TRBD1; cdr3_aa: CASSSPMGQGGTNEKLFF
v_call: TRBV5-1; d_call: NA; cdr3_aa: CASSPSWEDPLSRNEQFF
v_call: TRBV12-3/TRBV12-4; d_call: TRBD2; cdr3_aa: CASSLFASGSPYNEQFF
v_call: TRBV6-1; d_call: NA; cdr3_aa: CASSEVVLAYYEQYF